This T cell receptor (beta chain) was profiled in a study of OX40 agonist ivuxolimab in advanced cancers. For the study at large: All patients had ivuxolimab intravenously every 2 weeks at 0.01 to 10 mg/kg. At 82.7% male, the cohort had a mean age of 60 years, ranging from about 20 to 90. Therapy given before enrollment (anti-PD-1, anti-PD-L1 or anti-CTLA-4) was allowed, and 30% to 50% had some. One patient with hepatocellular carcinoma and two with cutaneous melanoma, three in all, had partial responses.

The repertoire was sequenced with immunoSEQ multiplex PCR; TCRdb's copy has only in-frame clones and lacks some. The data contain 40,000 to 65,000 clones, roughly 84% of them singletons. This clone came up a few times. The CDR3 has 16 residues. Germline values: CDR1 SGHNT, CDR2 YYREEE (reference sequence). V was trimmed by 0 bases and J by 11 bases, leaving 23 bases between them. The origin of this receptor is an adult with an advanced solid tumor such as melanoma, head and neck, liver or kidney cancer. This chain joins TRBV5-4 and TRBJ1-2, with D perhaps matching TRBD1 (5 bases). The material sequenced was CD4+ or CD8+ T cells sorted from blood, taken in a trial of the OX40 agonist ivuxolimab. The CDR3 protein is CASSLGPVFRDSEYTF. The DNA of the CDR3 is TGTGCCAGCAGCTTGGGTCCGGTCTTCCGGGACTCGGAGTACACCTTC.